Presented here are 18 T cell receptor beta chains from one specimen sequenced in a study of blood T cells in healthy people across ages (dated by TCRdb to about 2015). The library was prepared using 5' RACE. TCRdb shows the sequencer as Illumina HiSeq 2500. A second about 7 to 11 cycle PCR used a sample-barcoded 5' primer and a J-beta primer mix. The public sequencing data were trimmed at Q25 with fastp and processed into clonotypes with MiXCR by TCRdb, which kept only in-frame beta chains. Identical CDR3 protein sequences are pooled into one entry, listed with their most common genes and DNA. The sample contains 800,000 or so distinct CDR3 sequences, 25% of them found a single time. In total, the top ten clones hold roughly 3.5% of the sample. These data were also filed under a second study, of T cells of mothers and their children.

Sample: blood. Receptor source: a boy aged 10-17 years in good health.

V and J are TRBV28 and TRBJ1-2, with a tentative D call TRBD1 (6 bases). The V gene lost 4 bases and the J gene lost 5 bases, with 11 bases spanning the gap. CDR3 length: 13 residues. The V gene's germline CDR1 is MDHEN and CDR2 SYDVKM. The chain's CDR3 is CASSSTGKYGYTF. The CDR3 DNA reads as TGTGCCAGCAGTTCCACAGGGAAGTATGGCTACACCTTC.

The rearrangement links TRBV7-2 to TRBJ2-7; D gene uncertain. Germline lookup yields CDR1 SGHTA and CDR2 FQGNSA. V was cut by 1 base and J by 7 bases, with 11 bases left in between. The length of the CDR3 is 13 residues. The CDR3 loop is CASSLVPWSEQYF. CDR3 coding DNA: TGTGCCAGCAGCTTAGTTCCGTGGTCAGAGCAGTACTTC. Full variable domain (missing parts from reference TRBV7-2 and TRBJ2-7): GAGVSQSPSNKVTEKGKDVELRCDPISGHTALYWYRQSLGQGLEFLIYFQGNSAPDKSGLPSDRFSAERTGGSVSTLTIQRTQQEDSAVYLCASSLVPWSEQYFGPGTRLTVT.

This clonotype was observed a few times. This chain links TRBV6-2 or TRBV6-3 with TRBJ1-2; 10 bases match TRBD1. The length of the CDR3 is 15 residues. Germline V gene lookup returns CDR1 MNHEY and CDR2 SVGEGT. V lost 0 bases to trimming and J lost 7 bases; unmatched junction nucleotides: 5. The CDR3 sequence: CASSYSFRQGAGYTF. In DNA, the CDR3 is TGTGCCAGCAGTTACTCGTTTCGACAGGGGGCTGGCTACACCTTC.

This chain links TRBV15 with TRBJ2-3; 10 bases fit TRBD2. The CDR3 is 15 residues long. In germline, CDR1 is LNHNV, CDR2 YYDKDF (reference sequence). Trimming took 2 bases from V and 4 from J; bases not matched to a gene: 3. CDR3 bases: TGTGCCACCAGCAGATCTAGCGGGAGCGCAGATACGCAGTATTTT. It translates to CATSRSSGSADTQYF.

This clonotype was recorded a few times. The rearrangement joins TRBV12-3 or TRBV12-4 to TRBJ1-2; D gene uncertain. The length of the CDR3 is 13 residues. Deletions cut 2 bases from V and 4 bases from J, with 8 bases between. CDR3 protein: CASSLPGTYGYTF. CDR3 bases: TGTGCCAGCAGTTTACCCGGAACCTATGGCTACACCTTC.

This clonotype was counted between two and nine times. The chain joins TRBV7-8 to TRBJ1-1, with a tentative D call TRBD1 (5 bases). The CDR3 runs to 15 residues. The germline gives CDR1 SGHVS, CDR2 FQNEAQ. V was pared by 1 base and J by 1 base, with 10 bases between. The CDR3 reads CASSLVWQGNTEAFF. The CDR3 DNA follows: TGTGCCAGCAGCTTAGTCTGGCAGGGGAACACTGAAGCTTTCTTT.

The CDR3 spells CASSKPSGSGQETQYF. For the CDR3, the DNA is TGTGCCAGCAGCAAACCAAGCGGGAGCGGCCAAGAGACCCAGTACTTC. The genes are TRBV7-9 and TRBJ2-5, with 8 bases aligning to TRBD2. Germline V gene data show CDR1 as SEHNR and CDR2 as FQNEAQ (reference sequence). J lost 1 base, V lost 5 bases, and 9 bases had no gene match. The CDR3 runs to 16 residues.

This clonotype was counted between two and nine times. In DNA form, the CDR3 reads TGCGCCAGCAGCCAAGGCGGGACGGTGAACTATGGCTACACCTTC. It is translated as CASSQGGTVNYGYTF. The J gene is TRBJ1-2, the V gene TRBV4-1; D is perhaps TRBD1 (5 bases). Germline V lookup: CDR1 MGHRA, CDR2 YSYEKL. With 1 base removed from V and 2 bases from J, the gap between germline ends came to 11 bases. The CDR3 extends over 15 amino acids.

The CDR3 here is CASRLAGEWTQYF. The CDR3 DNA reads TGCGCCAGCAGACTAGCGGGAGAATGGACCCAGTACTTC. V and J are TRBV5-1 and TRBJ2-5; TRBD2 matches at 11 bases. CDR3 size: 13 residues. The V segment lost 5 bases and the J segment 7 bases; nucleotides outside the gene matches: 4. CDR1 is SGHRS and CDR2 is YFSETQ in the germline V gene. Full variable domain (remainder filled in from reference TRBV5-1 and TRBJ2-5): KAGVTQTPRYLIKTRGQQVTLSCSPISGHRSVSWYQQTPGQGLQFLFEYFSETQRNKGNFPGRFSGRQFSNSRSEMNVSTLELGDSALYLCASRLAGEWTQYFGPGTRLLVL.

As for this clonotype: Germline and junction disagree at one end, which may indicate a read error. CDR3 nucleotides: TGTGCCAGCAGTCCGTCGCTGAAGGAGAGCTCCTACGAGCAGCACTTC. Encoded protein: CASSPSLKESSYEQHF. The gene calls are TRBV27 and TRBJ2-1; D remains ambiguous. Germline CDR1 is MNHEY and CDR2 is SMNVEV (reference sequence). The CDR3 runs to 16 residues.

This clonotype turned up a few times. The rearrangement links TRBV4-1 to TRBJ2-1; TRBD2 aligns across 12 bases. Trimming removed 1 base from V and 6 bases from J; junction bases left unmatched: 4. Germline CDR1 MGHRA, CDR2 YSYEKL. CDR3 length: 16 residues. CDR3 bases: TGCGCCAGCAGCCAAGCAGGGACTAGCGGGCCCAATGAGCAGTTCTTC. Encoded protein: CASSQAGTSGPNEQFF.

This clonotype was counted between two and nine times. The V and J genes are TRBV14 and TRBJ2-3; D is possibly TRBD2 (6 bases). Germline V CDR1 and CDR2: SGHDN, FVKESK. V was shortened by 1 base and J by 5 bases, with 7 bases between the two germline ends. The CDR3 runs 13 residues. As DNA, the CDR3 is TGTGCCAGCAGCCAAGTGGGAGGAGATACGCAGTATTTT. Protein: CASSQVGGDTQYF. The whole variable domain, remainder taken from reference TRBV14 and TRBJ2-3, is EAGVTQFPSHSVIEKGQTVTLRCDPISGHDNLYWYRRVMGKEIKFLLHFVKESKQDESGMPNNRFLAERTGGTYSTLKVQPAELEDSGVYFCASSQVGGDTQYFGPGTRLTVL.

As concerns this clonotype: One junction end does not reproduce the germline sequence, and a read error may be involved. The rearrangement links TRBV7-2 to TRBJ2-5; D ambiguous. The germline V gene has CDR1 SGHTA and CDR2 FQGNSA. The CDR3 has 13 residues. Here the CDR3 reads CASSLGASQVTNF. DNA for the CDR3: TGTGCCAGCAGCTTAGGTGCCTCCCAGGTTACGAACTTC. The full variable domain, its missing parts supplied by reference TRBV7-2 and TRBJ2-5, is GAGVSQSPSNKVTEKGKDVELRCDPISGHTALYWYRQSLGQGLEFLIYFQGNSAPDKSGLPSDRFSAERTGGSVSTLTIQRTQQEDSAVYLCASSLGASQVTNFGPGTRLLVL.

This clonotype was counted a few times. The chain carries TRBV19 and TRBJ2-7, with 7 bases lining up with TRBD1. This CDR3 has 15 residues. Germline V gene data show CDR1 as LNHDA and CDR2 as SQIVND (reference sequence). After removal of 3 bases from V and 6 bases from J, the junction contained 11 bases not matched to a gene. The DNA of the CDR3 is TGTGCCAGTAGTATGGGGGCCGGGACAGCAGGCGAGCAGTACTTC. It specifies CASSMGAGTAGEQYF.

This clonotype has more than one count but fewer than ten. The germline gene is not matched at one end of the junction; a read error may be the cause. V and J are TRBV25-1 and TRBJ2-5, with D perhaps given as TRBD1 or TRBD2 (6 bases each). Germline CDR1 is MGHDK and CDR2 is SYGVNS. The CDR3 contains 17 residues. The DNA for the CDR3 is TGTGCCAGCAGCGAATACGGGACACAAGCGGGCGGTGAGACCCAGTACTTC. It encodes CASSEYGTQAGGETQYF.

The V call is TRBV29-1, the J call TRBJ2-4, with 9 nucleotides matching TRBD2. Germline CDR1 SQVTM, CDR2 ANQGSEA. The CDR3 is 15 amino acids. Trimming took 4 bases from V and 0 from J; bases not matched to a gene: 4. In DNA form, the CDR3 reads TGCAGCGTTGCCCTAGCGGGGCTAGCCAAAAACATTCAGTACTTC. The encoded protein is CSVALAGLAKNIQYF.

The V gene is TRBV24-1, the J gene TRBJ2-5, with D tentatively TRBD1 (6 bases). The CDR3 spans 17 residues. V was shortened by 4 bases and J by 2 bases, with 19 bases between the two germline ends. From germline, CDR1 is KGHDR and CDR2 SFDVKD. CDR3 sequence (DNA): TGTGCCACCAGTGACAGAAATACCGGGACACAACAAGAGACCCAGTACTTC. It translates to CATSDRNTGTQQETQYF.

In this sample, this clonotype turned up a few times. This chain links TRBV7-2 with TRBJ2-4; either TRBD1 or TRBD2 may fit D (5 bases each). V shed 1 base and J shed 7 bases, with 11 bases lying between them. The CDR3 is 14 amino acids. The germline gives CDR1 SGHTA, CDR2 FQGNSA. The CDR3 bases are TGTGCCAGCAGCTTAGACGGGGCGGCCAACATTCAGTACTTC. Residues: CASSLDGAANIQYF.